The 12 T cell receptor beta chains below come from one sample, sequenced in a study of blood T cell repertoires in COVID-19 (dated by TCRdb to 2018 to 2021). Library preparation was by the immunoSEQ multiplex PCR assay. TCRdb re-hosts the immuneACCESS table, in-frame sequences only. Its copies lack some clones; in the studies checked, an unresolved V gene accounts for under half of them, and the cause for the rest is not known. The sample table records fewer than 300,000 clones; 80% to 90% of these occur just once. The ten largest make up around 0.84% of the sample. The material sequenced was peripheral blood. The receptors stem from a man aged 30 to 45 with acute or convalescent COVID-19.

A single count supports this clone. The gene calls are TRBV30 and TRBJ1-2; TRBD1 agrees at 8 bases. The V segment lost 8 bases and the J segment 5 bases; nucleotides outside the gene matches: 10. CDR1 and CDR2 from the germline V gene are GTSNPN and SVGIG (reference sequence). The CDR3 loop spans 13 amino acids. CDR3 residues: CALTGDNRYGYTF. The CDR3 region has the DNA TGTGCCCTGACAGGGGACAACCGTTATGGCTACACCTTC.

This clone turned up a few times. This rearrangement joins TRBV12-3 or TRBV12-4 to TRBJ1-1; D call uncertain. There are 13 residues in the CDR3. V lost 5 bases to trimming and J lost 10 bases, with 17 bases between them. This CDR3 is CASSQPPGRLAFF. CDR3 in DNA: TGTGCCAGCAGTCAGCCCCCTGGCAGGTTAGCTTTCTTT.

This chain joins TRBV20-1 and TRBJ2-1, with D possibly being TRBD2 (6 bases). The CDR3 is 15 residues long. V was shortened by 3 bases and J by 7 bases, with 19 bases between the two germline ends. Germline CDR1 DFQATT, CDR2 SNEGSKA (reference sequence). The CDR3 nucleotides are TGCAGTGCTAGTACGTTCGGGAGAAAGCATAATGAGCAGTTCTTC. Translated: CSASTFGRKHNEQFF.

The chain recombines TRBV2 with TRBJ2-3; tentative D call: TRBD1 (5 bases). Between the trimmed V and J ends, which lost 5 bases and 1 base, there was a span of 10 bases. The CDR3 runs to 14 residues. Germline assignment: CDR1 SNHLY and CDR2 FYNNEI. This chain's CDR3 is CASSWTSGTDTQYF. Here the CDR3 DNA reads TGTGCCAGCAGTTGGACATCGGGCACAGATACGCAGTATTTT.

The V call is TRBV10-1, the J call TRBJ1-1; a possible D gene is TRBD1 (6 bases). Trimming took 5 bases from V and 0 from J, leaving 10 bases between them. Germline CDR1 WNHNN, CDR2 SYGVQD (reference sequence). The length of the CDR3 is 14 residues. The CDR3 sequence is CASSQGLLNTEAFF. The CDR3 DNA is TGCGCCAGCAGTCAGGGGCTATTGAACACTGAAGCTTTCTTT.

This rearrangement joins TRBV5-1 to TRBJ1-1; D might be TRBD1 (5 bases). CDR3 size: 14 residues. Germline CDR1 is SGHRS and CDR2 is YFSETQ. The ends were cut back, 4 bases at V and 4 bases at J, with 14 bases in the middle. The chain's CDR3 is CASSPGLYLTEAFF. The CDR3 DNA sequence: TGCGCCAGCAGCCCAGGGTTATATCTCACTGAAGCTTTCTTT.

The J gene is TRBJ2-7, the V gene TRBV4-1; D might be TRBD1 (5 bases). CDR1 is MGHRA and CDR2 is YSYEKL in the germline V gene. V gave up 4 bases and J gave up 3 bases, with 16 bases separating them. This CDR3 has 15 residues. CDR3 region: CASSPAPRQNYEQYF. DNA of the CDR3: TGCGCCAGCAGCCCCGCCCCGCGACAGAACTACGAGCAGTACTTC.

The chain couples TRBV27 to TRBJ2-1, with a weak D call TRBD1 (6 bases). Looked up from germline, CDR1 is MNHEY and CDR2 is SMNVEV (reference sequence). Trimming removed 5 bases at V and 4 bases at J, with 18 bases between. This CDR3 spans 16 amino acids. The CDR3 loop reads CASSPLTGSLYNEQFF. CDR3 sequence (DNA): TGTGCCAGCAGTCCTTTAACAGGGAGCCTGTACAATGAGCAGTTCTTC.

The genes are TRBV7-8 and TRBJ2-7, with D uncertain. CDR1 is SGHVS and CDR2 is FQNEAQ in the germline V gene. V was shortened by 2 bases and J by 12 bases, with 17 bases between the two germline ends. The CDR3 length is 13 residues. The CDR3 nucleotides are TGTGCCAGCAGCTTACCGTCTCCCTCTGACTTGTACTTC. This sequence encodes CASSLPSPSDLYF. Filled out from reference TRBV7-8 and TRBJ2-7, the complete variable domain reads GAGVSQSPRYKVAKRGQDVALRCDPISGHVSLFWYQQALGQGPEFLTYFQNEAQLDKSGLPSDRFFAERPEGSVSTLKIQRTQQEDSAVYLCASSLPSPSDLYFGPGTRLTVT.

This chain links TRBV7-9 with TRBJ2-7; perhaps TRBD1 as D (5 bases). Trimming shortened V by 8 bases and J by 5 bases, and 16 bases separated the two germline ends. Germline loops: CDR1 SEHNR, CDR2 FQNEAQ (reference sequence). The CDR3 is 13 amino acids. CDR3 nucleotides: TGTGCCAGCGGGGCCATACTGGGAAACGAGCAGTACTTC. As protein: CASGAILGNEQYF.

V and J are TRBV25-1 and TRBJ2-7; TRBD1 matches 12 bases. CDR1 and CDR2 from the germline V gene are MGHDK and SYGVNS. V lost 4 bases, J lost 5 bases, and 6 bases stayed unmatched. This CDR3 has 15 amino acids. CDR3 amino acids: CASSGRDRGPHEQYF. The DNA for the CDR3 is TGTGCCAGCAGTGGCCGGGACAGGGGGCCCCACGAGCAGTACTTC.

V is TRBV9 and J is TRBJ1-4; 8 positions match TRBD1. Unmatched junction bases numbered 10, after V lost 3 bases and J lost 6 bases. This CDR3 region has 16 residues. The germline V gene encodes CDR1 SGDLS and CDR2 YYNGEE. The CDR3 region has the DNA TGTGCCAGCAGCGCGTATCCGGGACAGGCCTATGAAAAACTGTTTTTT. It specifies CASSAYPGQAYEKLFF.